This T cell receptor beta chain was observed in a study of T-cell reconstitution after alpha-beta-depleted transplantation in children. J was trimmed by 0 bases and V by 7 bases; bases with no gene match: 6. Per the germline V gene, CDR1 is MDHEN and CDR2 is SYDVKM. This CDR3 is 14 amino acids long. This clonotype has just one count. What it binds is not known. Study results and limitations: The origin of alpha-beta T cells about two months after transplant was reportedly several hundred expanded graft clones. Counts and diversity of T cells one year after transplant came mostly from newly produced T cells.

Unique molecular identifiers were incorporated during preparation of the TCRbeta library. TCRdb re-called the PCR reads through MiXCR, storing one row per CDR3 protein. The repertoire holds a few hundred thousand distinct CDR3 sequences, with 43% as singletons. The origin of this receptor is a girl aged 2 to 10 with aplastic anemia, due to receive a stem cell transplant. The material was PBMCs, obtained before TCRalphabeta/CD19-depleted stem cell transplant. The V and J genes are TRBV28 and TRBJ2-7, with TRBD1 matching over 7 bases. The CDR3 region is CASNQGGSSYEQYF. Here the CDR3 DNA reads TGTGCCAGCAACCAAGGGGGCAGCTCCTACGAGCAGTACTTC.